This TCR beta chain was recovered during a study of cytomegalovirus exposure and HLA in healthy donors. Worth noting for this clone: The antigen is unknown.

The PCR made use of 60 Vbeta and 13 Jbeta primers. TCRdb's table, derived via immunoSEQ multiplex PCR, lists solely in-frame clones and lacks some. The sample shows around 64,000 clones, 85% of them seen only once. Findings and limits, study-wide: Later work showed greater clonal expansion in HLA-associated TCR beta chains than in equally common others. Most CMV-associated TCR beta chains were later found to appear HLA-restricted.

The CDR3 contains 13 residues. Trimming took 6 bases from V and 4 from J, leaving 13 bases between them. From germline, CDR1 is SGHAT and CDR2 FQNNGV. The sequence came from a female donor in good health and CMV-seronegative. V and J are TRBV11-2 and TRBJ2-7, with D possibly matching TRBD2 (6 bases). The sequencing input was PBMCs. CDR3 bases: TGTGCCAGCAGTCTAGGGACTTCGTACGAGCAGTACTTC. It translates to CASSLGTSYEQYF.